Each of the 3 T cell receptor beta chains below was sequenced from the same sample in a study of chemoradiotherapy in HPV16-positive cancers. Sequenced by immunoSEQ multiplex PCR; TCRdb stores in-frame clones only, minus some. The sample holds around 33,000 clones, 86% seen once. The material sequenced was blood, taken from a patient who underwent chemoradiotherapy. Every receptor here comes from a human donor with HPV-associated anogenital cancer.

The chain carries TRBV6-1 and TRBJ2-7, with D unclear. V was clipped by 3 bases and J by 2 bases, with 8 bases between them. The CDR3 extends over 13 amino acids. CDR1 is MNHNS, CDR2 SASEGT, per germline. CDR3 sequence reads: CASSDDVPYEQYF. CDR3 nucleotide sequence: TGTGCCAGCAGTGATGACGTACCCTACGAGCAGTACTTC.

As to this clone: One end of the junction fails to match germline, which may point to a read error. The chain is built from TRBV7-7 and TRBJ2-1; 9 positions agree with TRBD2. Germline V gene data show CDR1 as SSHAT and CDR2 as FNYEAQ (reference sequence). CDR3 length equals 15 residues. The CDR3 coding sequence is TGTGCTAGCAGCCGAGAGCGGGGGGCCTACAATGAGCAGTTCTTC. This encodes CASSRERGAYNEQFF. Full variable domain (missing parts from reference TRBV7-7 and TRBJ2-1): GAGVSQSPRYKVTKRGQDVTLRCDPISSHATLYWYQQALGQGPEFLTYFNYEAQPDKSGLPSDRFSAERPEGSISTLTIQRTEQRDSAMYRCASSRERGAYNEQFFGPGTRLTVL.

The V and J genes are TRBV7-6 and TRBJ1-2; 7 bases are shared with TRBD1. Losses at the gene ends were 5 bases for V and 2 bases for J; bases not matched to a gene: 8. This CDR3 spans 15 amino acids. Germline V CDR1 and CDR2: SGHVS, FNYEAQ. CDR3 sequence (DNA): TGTGCCAGCAGCCCTTCGACAGGGTTGAACTATGGCTACACCTTC. It translates to CASSPSTGLNYGYTF.